This is a list of T cell receptor beta chains from one sample in a study of shared clonotypes between healthy human individuals. Data came from immunoSEQ multiplex PCR; TCRdb stores just in-frame clones and leaves some out. The sample has over 2 million clones, 85% to 95% seen once. The sequencing sample was made of naive CD4+ T cells sorted from blood. These receptors all come from a man between 18 and 35 years old in good health. The CDR3 runs from the conserved cysteine through the conserved F or W. Each record gives: V gene, J gene, clone size, D gene, CDR3 DNA, CDR3 protein. The D gene is left open where the match is weak. Only some rows state a clone size, as once, few, many or a class for expanded clones.

TRBV10-3	TRBJ1-1	NA	TRBD1	TGTGCCATCAGTGAGAGGGGGCTGAACACTGAAGCTTTCTTT	CAISERGLNTEAFF
TRBV27	TRBJ2-6	NA	NA	TGTGCCAGCACCCTACGTGGGCAGCCCAGCTCTGGGGCCAACGTCCTGACTTTC	CASTLRGQPSSGANVLTF
TRBV28	TRBJ2-5	NA	NA	TGTGCCAGCATGATCACGGGACAAGAGACCCAGTACTTC	CASMITGQETQYF
TRBV5-6	TRBJ2-3	once	TRBD1	TGTGCCAGCAGCCTGCGGACAGGGCCAGATACGCAGTATTTT	CASSLRTGPDTQYF
TRBV30	TRBJ1-2	NA	NA	TGTGCCTGGAGCTGGGGGGTTGCCTATGGCTACACCTTC	CAWSWGVAYGYTF
TRBV25-1	TRBJ2-3	NA	TRBD1	TGTGCCAGCAGTGCAGGGGGTACAGATACGCAGTATTTT	CASSAGGTDTQYF
TRBV5-1	TRBJ2-7	NA	TRBD2	TGCGCCAGCAGCCGATCCCTAGCGGGGGGGGACTACGAGCAGTACTTC	CASSRSLAGGDYEQYF
TRBV9	TRBJ1-2	NA	NA	TGTGCCAGCAGCGTAGGGTCAGGGTACGTAGGGCGCACCTATGGCTACACCTTC	CASSVGSGYVGRTYGYTF
TRBV4-3	TRBJ2-1	NA	TRBD2	TGCGCCAGCAGCCGGTGGGGGGGTTCGTACAATGAGCAGTTCTTC	CASSRWGGSYNEQFF
TRBV9	TRBJ1-2	NA	TRBD1	TGTGCCAGCAGCGAGGACAGGGGCTATGGCTACACCTTC	CASSEDRGYGYTF
TRBV10-2	TRBJ2-7	once	TRBD2	TGCGCCAGCAGTGAAGGTAGCGGGGGTAGCGAGCAGTACTTC	CASSEGSGGSEQYF
TRBV2	TRBJ2-7	NA	TRBD2	TGTGCCAGCAGTGACCGACTAGCGGTGACCTACGAGCAGTACTTC	CASSDRLAVTYEQYF
TRBV5-1	TRBJ2-3	NA	NA	TGCGCCAGCAGCTTGGAAAGCGCGACTTCGACAGATACGCAGTATTTT	CASSLESATSTDTQYF
TRBV11-2	TRBJ1-3	NA	NA	TGTGCCAGCAGCTTAGGGAGGGTAAACACCATATATTTT	CASSLGRVNTIYF
TRBV19	TRBJ1-5	NA	NA	TGTGCCAGTAGTATAGCTGACCGGGGGGATCAGCCCCAGCATTTT	CASSIADRGDQPQHF
TRBV2	TRBJ2-7	NA	TRBD1	TGTGCCAGCGGTGGGACAGGGCAGTACTTC	CASGGTGQYF
TRBV27	TRBJ2-3	NA	TRBD2	TGTGCCAGCCAATCTCTAGCGGGGGTGTCGGATACGCAGTATTTT	CASQSLAGVSDTQYF
TRBV7-9	TRBJ1-6	NA	NA	TGTGCCAGCAGCCTGGGGGCCGGAAGCTCCTATAATTCACCCCTCCACTTT	CASSLGAGSSYNSPLHF
TRBV4-2	TRBJ1-6	NA	NA	TGTGCCAGCAGTGGGGCAGGGGCGAGCTCCTATAATTCACCCCTCCACTTT	CASSGAGASSYNSPLHF
TRBV7-2	TRBJ2-7	NA	NA	TGTGCCAGCAGGCCAGGGACGGTACTCAACGGGCAGTACTTC	CASRPGTVLNGQYF
TRBV7-2	TRBJ1-6	NA	NA	TGTGCCAGCAGCCCCACATCGGGCTATAATTCACCCCTCCACTTT	CASSPTSGYNSPLHF
TRBV30	TRBJ1-5	NA	TRBD1	TGTGCCTGGACCACCCCGGGACAGGGGCATCAGCCCCAGCATTTT	CAWTTPGQGHQPQHF
TRBV7-9	TRBJ1-1	many	NA	TGTGCCAGCAGCTTCAACAGGGAAGGCACTGAAGCTTTCTTT	CASSFNREGTEAFF
TRBV19	TRBJ1-5	few	NA	TGTGCCAGTAGTATAGATCTAATCCAGGACAATCAGCCCCAGCATTTT	CASSIDLIQDNQPQHF
TRBV5-6	TRBJ2-2	NA	NA	TGTGCCAGCAGCTTGGTGTTATACACCGGGGAGCTGTTTTTT	CASSLVLYTGELFF
TRBV2	TRBJ2-5	NA	NA	TGTGCCAGCAATCGTTTCGGGCTTGGTTTGCTACAAGAGACCCAGTACTTC	CASNRFGLGLLQETQYF